Listed below are T cell receptor beta chains from one sample, sequenced in a study of blood T cell repertoires in COVID-19. Only in-frame clones appear in the TCRdb table, and some are missing; sequencing was by immunoSEQ multiplex PCR. The table lists around 76,000 clones, approximately 89% of them singletons. Sequencing was carried out using peripheral blood. These receptor sequences come from an older man with acute or convalescent COVID-19. Both conserved end residues are part of each CDR3. The order of the fields is D gene, J gene, V gene, clone size, CDR3 DNA, CDR3 protein. D genes are given only for firm matches. Size is stated for part of the rows, as once, few or many counts, or as a class when the clone is expanded.

>-|TRBJ1-2|TRBV5-1|-
TGCGCCAGCAGCTCGACAGATGGCTACACCTTC
CASSSTDGYTF
>-|TRBJ2-7|TRBV21-1|-
TGTGCCAGCAGCAAAGAAGCGGTCCTTCCCTCCTACGAGCAGTACTTC
CASSKEAVLPSYEQYF
>TRBD1|TRBJ1-2|TRBV3-1/TRBV3-2|-
TGTGCCAGCAGTAGACAGGGAGTCAACTATGGCTACACCTTC
CASSRQGVNYGYTF
>TRBD1|TRBJ1-6|TRBV19|-
TGTGCCAGTAGTAAGACCTTTTGGACAGGGACAAATTCACCCCTCCACTTT
CASSKTFWTGTNSPLHF
>TRBD2|TRBJ2-1|TRBV7-2|-
TGTGCCAGCAGCTCCGACCTGACTAGCAGGTATGAGCAGTTCTTC
CASSSDLTSRYEQFF
>-|TRBJ2-2|TRBV2|few
TGTGCCAGCAGTAGGACTCCCAACACCGGGGAGCTGTTTTTT
CASSRTPNTGELFF
>-|TRBJ2-1|TRBV28|medium-sized
TGTGCCAGCAGTACCCCGGGACAAACTTACCAGTTCTTC
CASSTPGQTYQFF
>-|TRBJ1-2|TRBV6-4|-
TGTGCCAGCAGTGAGGGCTCCGGGACTTTGTCCTACTTC
CASSEGSGTLSYF
>-|TRBJ2-6|TRBV11-2|-
TGTGCCAGCAGCTTAGAGCCACAGTTTGGGGCCAACGTCCTGACTTTC
CASSLEPQFGANVLTF
>-|TRBJ1-1|TRBV5-1|-
TGCGCCAGCAGCTTGAGGGGTTCAAGGGACACTGAAGCTTTCTTT
CASSLRGSRDTEAFF
>TRBD1|TRBJ2-1|TRBV5-4|-
TGTGCCAGCAGCCCCGGGACAGGGACTCGCGACAATGAGCAGTTCTTC
CASSPGTGTRDNEQFF
>TRBD1|TRBJ1-6|TRBV28|-
TGTGCCAGCAGTCAACAGGGGCGGAATTCACCCCTCCACTTT
CASSQQGRNSPLHF
>-|TRBJ1-4|TRBV30|once
TGTGCCTGGAGGGGAGCAGCAACTAATGAAAAACTGTTTTTT
CAWRGAATNEKLFF
>TRBD2|TRBJ2-7|TRBV28|-
TGTGCCAGCAGTTCGGAAGCGGGAGGTTTGCACGAGCAGTACTTC
CASSSEAGGLHEQYF
>TRBD1|TRBJ1-3|TRBV12-5|-
TGTGCTAGTGGTTTGTCGACAGGGGTTGGAAACACCATATATTTT
CASGLSTGVGNTIYF
>-|TRBJ2-5|TRBV7-2|once
TGTGCCAGCAGCTTGTCGGACAGACAAGAGACCCAGTACTTC
CASSLSDRQETQYF
>TRBD1|TRBJ1-5|TRBV4-1|-
TGCGCCAGCAGCCAATCGGACAGGGTGGACAATCAGCCCCAGCATTTT
CASSQSDRVDNQPQHF
>TRBD2|TRBJ2-5|TRBV11-3|-
TGTGCCAGCAGCCCGGGGGGGGACCAAGAGACCCAGTACTTC
CASSPGGDQETQYF
>TRBD2|TRBJ2-7|TRBV28|-
TGTGCCAGCAGTCCTAGCGGGGGGGCGCCCGAGCAGTACTTC
CASSPSGGAPEQYF
>TRBD2|TRBJ2-1|TRBV18|-
TGTGCCAGCTCACCAAAGGTGGGACTAGCGGGGTCCTCTACCCAAACGACGTTCTTC
CASSPKVGLAGSSTQTTFF
>-|TRBJ1-6|TRBV19|once
TGTGCCAGTAGTCCACAACGTAATTCACCCCTCCACTTT
CASSPQRNSPLHF
>-|TRBJ2-5|TRBV28|-
TGTGCCAGCAGTTTACAGGAGACCCAGTACTTC
CASSLQETQYF
>TRBD1|TRBJ1-3|TRBV27|-
TGTGCCAGCAGTTCCCAGGGACAGCCGCGAAACACCATATATTTT
CASSSQGQPRNTIYF
>-|TRBJ2-1|TRBV14|-
TGTGCCAGCAGCCCTAGAGACGAATACAATGAGCAGTTCTTC
CASSPRDEYNEQFF
>TRBD1|TRBJ1-6|TRBV4-2|once
TGTGCCAGCAGCCCGGAGACAGGGGGCGGACTGTTAACCCTCCACTTT
CASSPETGGGLLTLHF
>TRBD1|TRBJ1-3|TRBV7-2|-
TGTGCCAGCAGCCTAGGGACAGGGCGCTCTGGAAACACCATATATTTT
CASSLGTGRSGNTIYF
>-|TRBJ2-5|TRBV6-1|-
TGTGCCAGCAGTGATCCCCTCCAAGAGACCCAGTACTTC
CASSDPLQETQYF
>-|TRBJ1-1|TRBV6-2/TRBV6-3|-
TGTGCCAGCAGTTACTCCGGTTACGAAGCTTTCTTT
CASSYSGYEAFF